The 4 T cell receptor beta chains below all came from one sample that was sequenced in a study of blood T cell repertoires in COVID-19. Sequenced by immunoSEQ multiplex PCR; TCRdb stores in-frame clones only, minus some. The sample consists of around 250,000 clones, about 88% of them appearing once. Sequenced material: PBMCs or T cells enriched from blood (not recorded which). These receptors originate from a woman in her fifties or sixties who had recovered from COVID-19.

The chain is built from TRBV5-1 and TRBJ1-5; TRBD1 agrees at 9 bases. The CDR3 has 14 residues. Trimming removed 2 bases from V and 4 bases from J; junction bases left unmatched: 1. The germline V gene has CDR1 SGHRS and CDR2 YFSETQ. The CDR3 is CASSFGTGNQPQHF. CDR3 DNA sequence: TGCGCCAGCAGCTTCGGGACAGGGAATCAGCCCCAGCATTTT.

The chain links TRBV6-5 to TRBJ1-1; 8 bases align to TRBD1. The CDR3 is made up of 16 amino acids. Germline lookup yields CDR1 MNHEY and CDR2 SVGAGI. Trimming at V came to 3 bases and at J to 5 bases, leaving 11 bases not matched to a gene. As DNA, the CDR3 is TGTGCCAGCAGTTATGGACAGGGAGGGGGCATGACTGAAGCTTTCTTT. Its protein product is CASSYGQGGGMTEAFF.

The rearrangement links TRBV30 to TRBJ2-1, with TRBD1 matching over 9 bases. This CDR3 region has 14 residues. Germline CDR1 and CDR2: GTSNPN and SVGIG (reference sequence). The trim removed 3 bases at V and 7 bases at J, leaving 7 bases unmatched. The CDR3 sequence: CAWSTGTGSNEQFF. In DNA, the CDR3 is TGTGCCTGGAGCACCGGGACAGGGTCAAATGAGCAGTTCTTC.

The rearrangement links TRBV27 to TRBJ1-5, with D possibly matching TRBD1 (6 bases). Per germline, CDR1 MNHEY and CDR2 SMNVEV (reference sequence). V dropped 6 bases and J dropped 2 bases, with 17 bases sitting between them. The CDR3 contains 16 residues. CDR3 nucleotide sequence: TGTGCCAGCAGATTTATCACAGGGAATGGCAATCAGCCCCAGCATTTT. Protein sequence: CASRFITGNGNQPQHF.